The entry below describes one T cell receptor (beta chain). It has no known antigen specificity. Base qualities are not at hand, and no much larger clone is one base apart. TCRbeta CDR3 regions were amplified from genomic DNA by means of the immunoSEQ Assay, a bias-controlled multiplex PCR. Under the source paper's analysis protocol: The number of nucleated cells in each sample was estimated by amplification of reference gene primers within the assay. Sequence reads were collapsed and filtered to measure the absolute abundance of every unique TCRbeta CDR3 rearrangement. For each sample, productive Simpson clonality was calculated as the square root of Simpson's diversity index over productive rearrangements. TCRdb took this table from immuneACCESS and kept in-frame rearrangements with V and J called. Such tables lack part of the clones; where checked against another copy, unresolved V genes explain under half of the gap, and the rest is unexplained. V and J calls and clone size are as listed in that table; D and trimming were resolved from the DNA. The table for this sample lists a few hundred thousand clones; roughly 85% of them were counted only once. Together, the top ten hold approximately 11% of the sample.

From cysteine to phenylalanine, the CDR3 is 15 amino acids long. The sequence is cut down to CDR3 DNA, 45 bases in frame from base 1. CDR1 and CDR2 are drawn from the germline V gene: MGHRA, YSYEKL. Germline trimming amounts to 1 base on V and 7 bases on J, with 4 as the count of junction bases outside the gene matches. The collaborating institutions used their own protocols to collect whole blood in K2EDTA tubes. For TCRbeta analysis, collaborators shipped samples in one of three forms: frozen whole blood, isolated PBMCs, or DNA extracted from either of those sample types. These data are taken from a study of blood T cell repertoires in COVID-19 (TCRdb year 2020). Regarding the complete study: Samples covering the acute and convalescent phases of COVID-19 were provided by collaborators in the United States, Italy and Spain. Deeply sampled blood TCRbeta repertoires from subjects exposed to, actively infected with, or recovered from COVID-19 were included in the dataset. The prospective study material was composed of cDNA or gDNA derived from T cells, B-cell-depleted T cells, or PBMCs. Where HLA class I and class II types were available, the types were taken from metadata supplied by the sample provider, not from assay-based typing. A freely available public database, intended as a resource for researchers studying the immune response to SARS-CoV-2, is where the repertoires were released. Nearly every sample came with metadata listing a de-identified subject ID, COVID-19 status, age in years and sex. Samples came from the ongoing ImmuneRACE study (first 160 participants) plus 1,254 subjects from 6 global collaborators. On the study overall, not on this receptor specifically: The quantity of clinical and demographic metadata differed by source and by participant and was supplied without curation.

This receptor was obtained from a woman in her 70s with acute or convalescent COVID-19. The chain couples TRBV4-1 to TRBJ1-1; 12 central nucleotides agree with TRBD1. Material for sequencing was peripheral blood. CDR3 protein: CASSQAGQGAGEAFF. The DNA sequence is given as TGCGCCAGCAGCCAAGCGGGACAGGGGGCGGGTGAAGCTTTCTTT.